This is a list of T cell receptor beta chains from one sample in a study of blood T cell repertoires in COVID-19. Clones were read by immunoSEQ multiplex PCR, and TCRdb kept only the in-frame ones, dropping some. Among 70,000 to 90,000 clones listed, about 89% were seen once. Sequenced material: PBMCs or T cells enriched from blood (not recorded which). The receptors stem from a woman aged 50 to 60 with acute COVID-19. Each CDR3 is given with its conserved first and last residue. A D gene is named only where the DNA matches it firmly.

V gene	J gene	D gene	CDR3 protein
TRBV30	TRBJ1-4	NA	CAWSPGTNEKLFF
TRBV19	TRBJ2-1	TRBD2	CASSTRTSGGYNEQFF
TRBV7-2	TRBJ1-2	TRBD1	CASSLRIQGGVDGYTF
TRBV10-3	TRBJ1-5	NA	CAISDSRLRNQPQHF
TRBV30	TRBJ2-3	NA	CAWNRGLGTDTQYF
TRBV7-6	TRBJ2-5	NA	CASSETGIQETQYF
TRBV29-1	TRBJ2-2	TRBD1	CSVENRGRGGELFF
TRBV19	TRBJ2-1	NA	CASSGWSSYNEQFF
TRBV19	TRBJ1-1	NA	CASSGAMKNTEAFF
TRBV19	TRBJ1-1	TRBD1	CASSKGQGLNTEAFF
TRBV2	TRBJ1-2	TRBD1	CATGQDGYTF
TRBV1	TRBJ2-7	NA	CTSSQAVMENLMNYEQYF
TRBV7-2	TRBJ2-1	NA	CASSLAGAPNEQFF
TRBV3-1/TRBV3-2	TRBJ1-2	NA	CASSQDSGGRVYGYTF
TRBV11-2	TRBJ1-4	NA	CASSLARGGKLFF
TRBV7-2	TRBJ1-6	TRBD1	CASSLGTGTGARSPLHF
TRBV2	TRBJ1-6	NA	CASIGAVNSPLHF
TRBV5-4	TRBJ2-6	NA	CASSPQRGSGANVLTF
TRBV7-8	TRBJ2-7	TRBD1	CASSLAGGQGNEQYF
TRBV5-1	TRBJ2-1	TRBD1	CASSFGQGPHNEQFF
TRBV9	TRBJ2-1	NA	CASSVEKGEQFF
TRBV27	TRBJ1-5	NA	CASSTTGQPQHF
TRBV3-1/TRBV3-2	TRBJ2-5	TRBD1	CASSHGTGGAGETQYF
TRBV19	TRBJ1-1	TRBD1	CASTATGGIGTEAFF
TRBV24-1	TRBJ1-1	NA	CATSDLTGEAFF
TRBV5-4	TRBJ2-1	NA	CASRPSEAYNEQFF
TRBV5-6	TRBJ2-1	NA	CASSPAGSIINEQFF
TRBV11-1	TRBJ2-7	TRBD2	CASSLDGGDGSYEQYF
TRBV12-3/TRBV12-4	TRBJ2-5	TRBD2	CASSFGGDETQYF
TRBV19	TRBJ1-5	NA	CASSQGPSHQPQHF
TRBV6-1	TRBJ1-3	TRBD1	CASSEWDRAGNTIYF
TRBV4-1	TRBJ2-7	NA	CASSLLFLQGTYEQYF
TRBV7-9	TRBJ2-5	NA	CASTTLETQYF